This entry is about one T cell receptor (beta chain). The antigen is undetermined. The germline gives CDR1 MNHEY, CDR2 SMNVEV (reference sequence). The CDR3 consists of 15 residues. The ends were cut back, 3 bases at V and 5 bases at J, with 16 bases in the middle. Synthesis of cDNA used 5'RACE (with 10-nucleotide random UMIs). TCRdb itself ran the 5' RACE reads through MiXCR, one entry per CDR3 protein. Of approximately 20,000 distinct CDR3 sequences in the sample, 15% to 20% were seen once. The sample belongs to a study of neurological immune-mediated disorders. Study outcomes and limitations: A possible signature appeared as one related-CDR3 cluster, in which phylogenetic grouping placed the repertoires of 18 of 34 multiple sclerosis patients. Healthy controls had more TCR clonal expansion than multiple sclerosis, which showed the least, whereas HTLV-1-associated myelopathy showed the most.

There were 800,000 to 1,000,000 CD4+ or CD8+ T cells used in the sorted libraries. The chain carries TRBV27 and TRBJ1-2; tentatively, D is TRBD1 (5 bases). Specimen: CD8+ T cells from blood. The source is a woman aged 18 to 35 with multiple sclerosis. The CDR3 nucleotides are TGTGCCAGCAGTTTCTCCCTTGGACATGCATATGGCTACACCTTC. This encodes CASSFSLGHAYGYTF.